These T cell receptor beta chains were read from a single sample in a study of kidney transplant recipient with SARS-CoV-2 infection. TCRdb used MiXCR to reprocess the reads, holding one entry per CDR3 protein. The sample lists under 300,000 distinct CDR3 sequences; 25% to 30% were seen once. This specimen was a blood sample, taken at baseline and on day 111 from a kidney transplant recipient. The receptors were gathered from a male patient aged 30 to 39 who had COVID-19 and was a kidney transplant recipient. Some T cells may be provided by the graft donor. The CDR3 runs from the conserved cysteine through the conserved F or W. Fields, in order: V gene, D gene, clone size, J gene, CDR3 DNA, CDR3 protein. The D gene is left open where the match is weak. The size of a clone is reported for some rows only, either as once, few or many, or as a class for expanded clones.

v_call: TRBV20-1
d_call: TRBD2
clone_size: .
j_call: TRBJ2-1
cdr3_nt: TGCAGTGCCCCCCAGGCGGGAGGGTCTACGGGCAATGAGCAGTTCTTC
cdr3_aa: CSAPQAGGSTGNEQFF

v_call: TRBV28
d_call: .
clone_size: many
j_call: TRBJ1-6
cdr3_nt: TGTGCCAGCAGGCCCCGGGACGGAGATAATTCACCCCTCCACTTT
cdr3_aa: CASRPRDGDNSPLHF

v_call: TRBV28
d_call: .
clone_size: many
j_call: TRBJ1-1
cdr3_nt: TGTGCCAGCAAGGTTGGGGGCCGACGGGGGAACACTGAAGCTTTCTTT
cdr3_aa: CASKVGGRRGNTEAFF

v_call: TRBV3-1
d_call: .
clone_size: .
j_call: TRBJ1-2
cdr3_nt: TGTGCCAGCAGCCAAGGTGTCGCGGGAGGCTACACCTTC
cdr3_aa: CASSQGVAGGYTF

v_call: TRBV11-2
d_call: TRBD1
clone_size: many
j_call: TRBJ1-2
cdr3_nt: TGTGCCAGCAGCTTAGATCCAGGGGGCGCGGGCGGCTATGGCTACACCTTC
cdr3_aa: CASSLDPGGAGGYGYTF

v_call: TRBV4-2
d_call: .
clone_size: few
j_call: TRBJ2-1
cdr3_nt: TGTGCCAGCAGCCAAGATCTGCCCTGGATCGATGGGGCCTACAATGAGCAGTTCTTC
cdr3_aa: CASSQDLPWIDGAYNEQFF

v_call: TRBV5-1
d_call: TRBD1
clone_size: many
j_call: TRBJ1-3
cdr3_nt: TGCGCCAGCAGCCGACAGGGGGTCCTCGGTGGAAACACCATATATTTT
cdr3_aa: CASSRQGVLGGNTIYF

v_call: TRBV19
d_call: .
clone_size: many
j_call: TRBJ1-5
cdr3_nt: TGTGCCAGTAGTATCCCAGGGAATGGTTATCAGCCCCAGCATTTT
cdr3_aa: CASSIPGNGYQPQHF

v_call: TRBV5-6
d_call: TRBD2
clone_size: few
j_call: TRBJ2-2
cdr3_nt: TGTGCCAGCAGCAGGGGGACTAGCGGTTCCAACACCGGGGAGCTGTTTTTT
cdr3_aa: CASSRGTSGSNTGELFF

v_call: TRBV5-4
d_call: TRBD1
clone_size: .
j_call: TRBJ2-3
cdr3_nt: TGTGCCAGCAGCTCCGCCGGGACAGTTAGCACAGATACGCAGTATTTT
cdr3_aa: CASSSAGTVSTDTQYF

v_call: TRBV30
d_call: .
clone_size: .
j_call: TRBJ1-2
cdr3_nt: TGTGCCTGGCCATCAAAGCGTTATAGAAGGACCTATGGCTACACCTTC
cdr3_aa: CAWPSKRYRRTYGYTF

v_call: TRBV6-1
d_call: .
clone_size: many
j_call: TRBJ1-2
cdr3_nt: TGTGCCAGCAGTCCCAAAAGGGAATGTAGAAAGACCTATGGCTACACCTTC
cdr3_aa: CASSPKRECRKTYGYTF

v_call: TRBV30
d_call: .
clone_size: many
j_call: TRBJ1-2
cdr3_nt: TGTGCCTGGGTAATACCGCGTTATAGAAAGACCTATGGCTACACCTTC
cdr3_aa: CAWVIPRYRKTYGYTF

v_call: TRBV7-2
d_call: TRBD1
clone_size: few
j_call: TRBJ1-1
cdr3_nt: TGTGCCAGCAGCCCGCAGGGGGCCAGGGTCGGCGCTGAAGCTTTCTTT
cdr3_aa: CASSPQGARVGAEAFF